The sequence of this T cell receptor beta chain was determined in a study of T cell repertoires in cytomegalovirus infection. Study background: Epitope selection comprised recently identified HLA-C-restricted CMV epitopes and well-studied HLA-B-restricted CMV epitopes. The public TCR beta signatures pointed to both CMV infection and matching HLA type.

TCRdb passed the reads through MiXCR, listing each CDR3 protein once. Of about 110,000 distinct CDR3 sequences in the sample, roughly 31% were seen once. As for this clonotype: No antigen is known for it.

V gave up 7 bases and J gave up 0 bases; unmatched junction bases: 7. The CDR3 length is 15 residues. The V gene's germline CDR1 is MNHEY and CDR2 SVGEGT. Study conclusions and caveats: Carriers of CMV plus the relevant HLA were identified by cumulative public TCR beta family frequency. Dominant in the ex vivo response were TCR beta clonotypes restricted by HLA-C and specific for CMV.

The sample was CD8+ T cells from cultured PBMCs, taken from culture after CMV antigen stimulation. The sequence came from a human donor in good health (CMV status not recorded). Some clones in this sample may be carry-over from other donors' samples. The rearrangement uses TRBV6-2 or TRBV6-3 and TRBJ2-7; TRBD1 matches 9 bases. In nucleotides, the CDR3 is TGTGCCAGCAACCTAGAACAGGGGGCCTCCTACGAGCAGTACTTC. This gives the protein CASNLEQGASYEQYF.